The T cell receptor (beta chain) described here comes from a study of blood T cell repertoires in COVID-19. Study background: Material from acute and convalescent COVID-19 was sourced from the United States, Italy and Spain. The analysed material was cDNA or gDNA that came from T cells, B-cell-depleted T cells, or PBMCs.

Authors' data handling: Estimation of nucleated cell counts relied on the amplification of reference gene primers. The assay was immunoSEQ multiplex PCR, and TCRdb's table has in-frame clones only and misses some. D and trimming were read from the DNA, whereas the V and J calls and clone size are those reported in that table. The sample holds 200,000 to 250,000 clones, under 85% seen once. This receptor was taken from a man between 25 and 39 years old who had recovered from COVID-19. Material for sequencing was peripheral blood.

Here the CDR3 DNA reads TGCGCCAGCAGCTTGGGGTTGTGGACAGGGGGCGATGGCTACACCTTC. Translating it yields CASSLGLWTGGDGYTF. The chain carries TRBV5-1 and TRBJ1-2, with 11 bases matching TRBD1. The CDR3 has 16 amino acids. Germline CDR1 and CDR2: SGHRS and YFSETQ. Germline trimming cut 0 bases from V and 6 bases from J; bases unmatched to any gene: 7. Using reference TRBV5-1 and TRBJ1-2 for the parts outside the CDR3, the full variable domain is KAGVTQTPRYLIKTRGQQVTLSCSPISGHRSVSWYQQTPGQGLQFLFEYFSETQRNKGNFPGRFSGRQFSNSRSEMNVSTLELGDSALYLCASSLGLWTGGDGYTFGSGTRLTVV.